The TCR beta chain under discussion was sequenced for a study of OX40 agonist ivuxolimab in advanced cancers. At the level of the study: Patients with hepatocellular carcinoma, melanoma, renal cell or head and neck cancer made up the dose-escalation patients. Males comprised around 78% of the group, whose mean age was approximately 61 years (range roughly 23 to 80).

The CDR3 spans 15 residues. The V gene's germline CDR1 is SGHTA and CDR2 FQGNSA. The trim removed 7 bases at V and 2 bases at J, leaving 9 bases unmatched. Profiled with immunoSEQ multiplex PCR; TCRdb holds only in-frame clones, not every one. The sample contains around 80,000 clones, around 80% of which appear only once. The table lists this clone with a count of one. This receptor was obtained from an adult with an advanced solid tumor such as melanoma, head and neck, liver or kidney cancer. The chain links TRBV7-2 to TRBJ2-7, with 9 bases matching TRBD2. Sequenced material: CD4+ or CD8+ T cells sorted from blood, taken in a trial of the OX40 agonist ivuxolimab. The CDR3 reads CASTSIGTSPYEQYF. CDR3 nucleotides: TGTGCCAGCACCTCAATCGGGACTAGCCCCTACGAGCAGTACTTC.